The clone carrying this T cell receptor (beta chain) was detected a few times. The antigen remains undetermined. This CDR3 has 16 amino acids. With V trimmed by 5 bases and J by 9 bases, 11 bases remained unmatched. Germline CDR1 is MNHNY and CDR2 is SVGAGI (reference sequence). The assay was immunoSEQ multiplex PCR, and TCRdb's table has in-frame clones only and misses some. The table includes roughly 80,000 clones, just over 85% detected once. The sample comes from a study of OX40 agonist ivuxolimab in advanced cancers. Overall study findings and caveats: Clonal expansion was seen in CD4+ and CD8+ blood T cells by week 6 at 0.1 to 3.0 mg/kg.

Patients were ineligible given autoimmune disease history or systemic immunosuppression. Sequenced material: CD4+ or CD8+ T cells sorted from blood, taken in a trial of the OX40 agonist ivuxolimab. The J gene is TRBJ1-6, the V gene TRBV6-6; 9 bases are a match to TRBD1. The TCR comes from an adult with an advanced solid tumor such as melanoma, head and neck, liver or kidney cancer. The DNA for the CDR3 is TGTGCCAGCAGTATTCCGGGACAGGGTAGAGGTTCACCCCTCCACTTT. Translated, it gives CASSIPGQGRGSPLHF.